This is a list of T cell receptor beta chains from one sample in a study of shared clonotypes between healthy human individuals. The table came from immunoSEQ multiplex PCR; TCRdb's copy has only in-frame clones and leaves some out. Of about 550,000 clones listed, roughly 95% are singletons. The sequenced material came from naive CD8+ T cells sorted from blood. These receptors were taken from a woman aged 25 to 39 in good health. CDR3s include the opening cysteine and the closing phenylalanine or tryptophan. The order of the fields is D gene, V gene, J gene, clone size, CDR3 DNA, CDR3 protein. A D gene is named only where the DNA matches it firmly. The size entry is marked missing in some rows and otherwise reads once, few, many or a size class.

.	TRBV2	TRBJ1-5	.	TGTGCCAGCAGACCTACGACCGCGTATAGCAATCAGCCCCAGCATTTT	CASRPTTAYSNQPQHF
TRBD1	TRBV7-9	TRBJ1-2	.	TGTGCCAGCAGCTCCGGGACAGGGATGGTAGGCTACACCTTC	CASSSGTGMVGYTF
TRBD2	TRBV6-5	TRBJ2-3	once	TGTGCCAGCAGTTACTCTGCGGGAGGGCCGCAGTATTTT	CASSYSAGGPQYF
.	TRBV9	TRBJ2-7	.	TGTGCCAGCAGCGTAGGCAGCCACTCCTACGAGCAGTACTTC	CASSVGSHSYEQYF
.	TRBV27	TRBJ1-4	.	TGTGCCAGCAGTACAGGGCGAGAAAAACTGTTTTTT	CASSTGREKLFF
TRBD2	TRBV13	TRBJ2-7	.	TGTGCCAGCAGCTTTAGCGGGATCTCCTACGAGCAGTACTTC	CASSFSGISYEQYF
.	TRBV7-8	TRBJ2-7	.	TGTGCCAGCAGCCCCGGGACGGGACGCCTTGAGGAGCAGTACTTC	CASSPGTGRLEEQYF
.	TRBV6-5	TRBJ1-2	.	TGTGCCAGCCTTTCAGAGAGTATGGGCTACACCTTC	CASLSESMGYTF
.	TRBV19	TRBJ1-5	.	TGTGCCAGTAGTATGGGGGCTCGGGGTCAGCCCCAGCATTTT	CASSMGARGQPQHF
.	TRBV6-5	TRBJ2-7	.	TGTGCCAGCAGTTACCAGGGCAGGGAAGGCTCCTACGAGCAGTACTTC	CASSYQGREGSYEQYF
.	TRBV11-2	TRBJ1-1	.	TGTGCCAGCAGCTTATCCGGACAGACGAACACTGAAGCTTTCTTT	CASSLSGQTNTEAFF
TRBD1	TRBV27	TRBJ1-1	.	TGTGCCAGCAGTACCTACAGGGGTGAAGCTTTCTTT	CASSTYRGEAFF
TRBD1	TRBV19	TRBJ1-1	.	TGTGCCATTCGCGGACAGGGGAACACTGAAGCTTTCTTT	CAIRGQGNTEAFF